Following are 32 T cell receptor beta chains from one sample sequenced in a study of shared clonotypes between healthy human individuals. Sequencing used immunoSEQ multiplex PCR; TCRdb keeps in-frame clones, though not all of them. Altogether some 2,100,000 clones are present, 93% being singletons, with the ten largest covering about 1.8%. CD8 cells classed as naive were CD45RO-negative and positively selected for CCR7, excluding terminally differentiated effector memory CD45RA+ cells. Sequenced: naive CD8+ T cells from PBMCs. Receptors originate from a man aged 18 to 30 in good health. Some clones in this sample may be carry-over from other donors' samples.

Regarding this clone: Its ends do not fully match the called genes, so a read error is possible. The gene calls are TRBV28 and TRBJ1-5, with 11 nucleotides matching TRBD1. The V gene's germline CDR1 is MDHEN and CDR2 SYDVKM. This CDR3 contains 13 residues. The DNA for the CDR3 is TGTGCCAGCAGTTTTCGTTTGGGACAGGGGGGAAATTTT. This encodes CASSFRLGQGGNF.

This chain joins TRBV15 and TRBJ2-7; no definite D call. Trimming cost V 2 bases and J 4 bases, with 12 bases left between them. There are 14 residues in the CDR3. Per germline, CDR1 LNHNV and CDR2 YYDKDF (reference sequence). The CDR3 nucleotides are TGTGCCACCAGCAGAACCATAAAGGGTTACGAGCAGTACTTC. Translation: CATSRTIKGYEQYF. Full variable domain (remainder filled in from reference TRBV15 and TRBJ2-7): DAMVIQNPRYQVTQFGKPVTLSCSQTLNHNVMYWYQQKSSQAPKLLFHYYDKDFNNEADTPDNFQSRRPNTSFCFLDIRSPGLGDTAMYLCATSRTIKGYEQYFGPGTRLTVT.

The rearrangement links TRBV5-4 to TRBJ2-1; 11 bases line up with TRBD2. Germline lookup yields CDR1 SGHNT and CDR2 YYREEE (reference sequence). Losses at the gene ends were 5 bases for V and 5 bases for J; bases not matched to a gene: 6. CDR3 length equals 15 residues. The CDR3 sequence is CASRSGTSGNNEQFF. DNA of the CDR3: TGTGCCAGCAGATCCGGGACTAGCGGTAACAATGAGCAGTTCTTC.

The chain recombines TRBV29-1 with TRBJ2-3, with D possibly matching TRBD1 (6 bases). This CDR3 has 15 residues. V was cut by 4 bases and J by 0 bases, with 14 bases left in between. Per germline, CDR1 SQVTM and CDR2 ANQGSEA. The CDR3 region is CSVGSTGSSTDTQYF. Here the CDR3 DNA reads TGCAGCGTTGGGAGCACAGGGTCTAGCACAGATACGCAGTATTTT.

The sample holds a few counts of this clone. Different DNA sequences within this sample yield the same CDR3. This sequence joins TRBV9 and TRBJ1-1; weak D call: TRBD1 (5 bases). V gave up 0 bases and J gave up 0 bases, with 9 bases separating them. This CDR3 spans 15 amino acids. CDR1 is SGDLS, CDR2 YYNGEE, per germline. In DNA form, the CDR3 reads TGTGCCAGCAGCGTAGATGCAGGGCTGAACACTGAAGCTTTCTTT. The encoded protein is CASSVDAGLNTEAFF.

The chain is built from TRBV19 and TRBJ1-1, with D unclear. The V gene's germline CDR1 is LNHDA and CDR2 SQIVND (reference sequence). V dropped 2 bases and J dropped 1 base, with 8 bases sitting between them. This CDR3 spans 14 amino acids. CDR3 amino acids: CASSIRATNTEAFF. The CDR3 DNA sequence: TGTGCCAGTAGTATACGGGCGACGAACACTGAAGCTTTCTTT.

The rearrangement links TRBV11-1 to TRBJ2-7, with D possibly matching TRBD2 (7 bases). V was pared by 5 bases and J by 3 bases, with 17 bases between. The CDR3 covers 15 residues. Per the germline V gene, CDR1 is SGHAT and CDR2 is FQDESV (reference sequence). The CDR3 DNA reads as TGTGCCAGCAGCCCTTCGGGGGGCGCATTCTACGAGCAGTACTTC. It specifies CASSPSGGAFYEQYF.

The chain carries TRBV14 and TRBJ2-1; tentative D call: TRBD2 (5 bases). The CDR3 is 12 amino acids. Between the trimmed V and J ends, which lost 8 bases and 5 bases, there was a span of 10 bases. Germline CDR1 SGHDN, CDR2 FVKESK. The CDR3 nucleotides read TGTGCCAGCCATGGACTTAACAATGAGCAGTTCTTC. This codes for CASHGLNNEQFF.

This clone was recorded a few times. V usage is TRBV30 and J usage is TRBJ2-2, with D unclear. Germline V gene sequence: CDR1 GTSNPN, CDR2 SVGIG (reference sequence). With 0 bases removed from V and 5 bases from J, the gap between germline ends came to 7 bases. The CDR3 has 13 amino acids. The CDR3 loop reads CAWSVGFTGELFF. CDR3 DNA: TGTGCCTGGAGTGTAGGGTTTACCGGGGAGCTGTTTTTT.

A single count supports this clone. This chain joins TRBV9 and TRBJ1-4, with D hard to call. This CDR3 spans 15 amino acids. Per the germline V gene, CDR1 is SGDLS and CDR2 is YYNGEE. Trimming left V 4 bases short and J 3 bases short, with 13 bases between. As DNA, the CDR3 is TGTGCCAGCAGCCGCTTGGGTAGGCCTAATGAAAAACTGTTTTTT. It codes for CASSRLGRPNEKLFF. Using reference TRBV9 and TRBJ1-4 for the parts outside the CDR3, the full variable domain is DSGVTQTPKHLITATGQRVTLRCSPRSGDLSVYWYQQSLDQGLQFLIQYYNGEERAKGNILERFSAQQFPDLHSELNLSSLELGDSALYFCASSRLGRPNEKLFFGSGTQLSVL.

The chain joins TRBV27 to TRBJ2-7; 7 bases match TRBD1. Losses at the gene ends were 5 bases for V and 5 bases for J; bases not matched to a gene: 9. The CDR3 spans 14 residues. Per germline, CDR1 MNHEY and CDR2 SMNVEV (reference sequence). The CDR3 DNA reads TGTGCCAGCAGTCAAATCCGGGACAGCGACGAGCAGTACTTC. Translated: CASSQIRDSDEQYF.

This rearrangement joins TRBV27 to TRBJ1-3; no reliable D call. The CDR3 consists of 16 residues. V was pared by 6 bases and J by 0 bases, with 15 bases between. Germline assignment: CDR1 MNHEY and CDR2 SMNVEV (reference sequence). This CDR3 is CASRGWTEASGNTIYF. CDR3 DNA: TGTGCCAGCAGGGGCTGGACGGAGGCCTCTGGAAACACCATATATTTT.

The V gene is TRBV28, the J gene TRBJ1-5; tentatively, D is TRBD1 (6 bases). V shed 3 bases and J shed 7 bases, with 16 bases lying between them. CDR1 MDHEN and CDR2 SYDVKM come from the germline V gene. This CDR3 comprises 15 residues. The DNA for the CDR3 is TGTGCCAGCAGTTTCGAGGGGCAGGGGAGGCAGCCCCAGCATTTT. The encoded protein is CASSFEGQGRQPQHF.

This chain links TRBV2 with TRBJ2-4; D may be TRBD1 (5 bases). The germline gives CDR1 SNHLY, CDR2 FYNNEI. This CDR3 contains 14 residues. V lost 1 base, J lost 4 bases, and 8 bases lay in between. The CDR3 DNA sequence: TGTGCCAGCAGTGAAGGACAGCTTAAAAACATTCAGTACTTC. Its protein product is CASSEGQLKNIQYF.

The gene calls are TRBV27 and TRBJ2-1, with 8 positions matching TRBD2. CDR1 MNHEY and CDR2 SMNVEV come from the germline V gene (reference sequence). The CDR3 sequence is 13 residues long. V was pared by 4 bases and J by 5 bases, with 1 base of the junction left unmatched. The CDR3 region is CASSSLADNEQFF. CDR3 in DNA: TGTGCCAGCAGTTCACTAGCGGACAATGAGCAGTTCTTC.

The chain recombines TRBV11-2 with TRBJ2-1; 9 nucleotides agree with TRBD1. The CDR3 is made up of 16 amino acids. Germline V gives CDR1 SGHAT, CDR2 FQNNGV. The junction had 9 bases not matched to a gene; V was cut back by 1 base and J by 8 bases. CDR3: CASSLAHRGREDEQFF. CDR3 nucleotide sequence: TGTGCCAGCAGCTTAGCCCACAGGGGGCGCGAAGATGAGCAGTTCTTC.

The chain employs TRBV19 and TRBJ2-7; unclear D gene. Trimming shortened V by 4 bases and J by 9 bases, and 22 bases separated the two germline ends. The CDR3 covers 15 residues. Germline CDR1 LNHDA, CDR2 SQIVND (reference sequence). The CDR3 sequence is CASSTRGSPYDGQYF. The CDR3 nucleotides read TGTGCCAGTAGTACTCGTGGCTCCCCCTACGACGGGCAGTACTTC. Full variable domain (outside the CDR3, taken from reference TRBV19 and TRBJ2-7): DGGITQSPKYLFRKEGQNVTLSCEQNLNHDAMYWYRQDPGQGLRLIYYSQIVNDFQKGDIAEGYSVSREKKESFPLTVTSAQKNPTAFYLCASSTRGSPYDGQYFGPGTRLTVT.

The chain is built from TRBV27 and TRBJ1-5; 10 bases are shared with TRBD1. CDR3 length: 14 amino acids. Trimming at V came to 6 bases and at J to 8 bases, leaving 7 bases not matched to a gene. In germline, CDR1 is MNHEY, CDR2 SMNVEV (reference sequence). The CDR3 reads CASRPTGTGEPQHF. Here the CDR3 DNA reads TGTGCCAGCAGACCGACAGGGACAGGGGAGCCCCAGCATTTT.

V usage is TRBV27 and J usage is TRBJ2-1; a possible D gene is TRBD2 (5 bases). The CDR3 extends over 11 amino acids. V lost 7 bases and J 8 bases, leaving 9 bases between the germline ends. The germline V gene encodes CDR1 MNHEY and CDR2 SMNVEV (reference sequence). The CDR3 nucleotides are TGTGCCAGCAAGAAAGCGGATGAGCAGTTCTTC. Translated: CASKKADEQFF.

The genes are TRBV5-1 and TRBJ2-3, with 11 bases that match TRBD2. Trimming cost V 5 bases and J 4 bases; bases outside gene matches: 6. The V gene's germline CDR1 is SGHRS and CDR2 YFSETQ. The CDR3 runs to 15 residues. The CDR3 region is CASSQLAGGPDTQYF. The CDR3 nucleotides read TGCGCCAGCAGTCAATTAGCGGGAGGGCCAGATACGCAGTATTTT.

The chain joins TRBV28 to TRBJ2-7, with a possible D match to TRBD1 (6 bases). V was cut by 3 bases and J by 3 bases, with 12 bases left in between. CDR3 length: 14 residues. Germline V gene data show CDR1 as MDHEN and CDR2 as SYDVKM. The DNA for the CDR3 is TGTGCCAGCAGTTTTCAGGGGACGGGCTACGAGCAGTACTTC. This gives the protein CASSFQGTGYEQYF.

J is TRBJ2-3 and V is TRBV29-1; 7 bases match TRBD1. With 1 base clipped from V and 5 bases from J, the junction kept 9 bases outside the gene matches. This CDR3 comprises 15 residues. CDR1 SQVTM and CDR2 ANQGSEA come from the germline V gene. Here the CDR3 reads CSVEVGTAELDTQYF. CDR3 nucleotides: TGCAGCGTTGAAGTCGGGACAGCTGAATTAGATACGCAGTATTTT.

The chain uses TRBV6-1 and TRBJ2-7; D unclear. The CDR3 has 10 residues. Germline V CDR1 and CDR2: MNHNS, SASEGT. V was shortened by 10 bases and J by 6 bases, with 10 bases between the two germline ends. CDR3 coding DNA: TGTGCCACCAAACCGGGCGAGCAGTACTTC. This sequence encodes CATKPGEQYF.

Note on this clone: Other nucleotide sequences from this sample produce the same CDR3. The CDR3 region has the DNA TGTGCCAGCAGAACCGGGCCGCGGGGCACTGAAGCTTTCTTT. It is translated as CASRTGPRGTEAFF. The J gene is TRBJ1-1, the V gene TRBV27, with D uncertain. Trimming took off 6 bases at V and 4 bases at J, with 15 bases between the two ends. The CDR3 is 14 amino acids. Per the germline V gene, CDR1 is MNHEY and CDR2 is SMNVEV (reference sequence).

A single count supports this clone. The sample has other DNA sequences that encode this CDR3 too. This chain uses TRBV10-3 with TRBJ2-7; D not resolved. There are 14 residues in the CDR3. Deletions cut 0 bases from V and 1 base from J, with 7 bases between. Germline V gene data show CDR1 as ENHRY and CDR2 as SYGVKD. CDR3: CAISESPESYEQYF. The CDR3 region has the DNA TGTGCCATCAGTGAGTCGCCAGAATCCTACGAGCAGTACTTC.

V is TRBV5-8 and J is TRBJ1-1, with 7 bases that match TRBD1. Germline lookup yields CDR1 SGHTS and CDR2 YDEGEE. The CDR3 has 13 residues. V was pared by 4 bases and J by 5 bases, with 5 bases of the junction left unmatched. The CDR3 reads CASSRRQGTEAFF. CDR3 DNA: TGTGCCAGCAGCCGGAGACAGGGAACTGAAGCTTTCTTT.

With regard to this clone: Other DNA sequences in the same sample also yield this CDR3. This sequence joins TRBV28 and TRBJ1-4, with D tentatively TRBD1 (6 bases). The V and J ends lost 2 bases and 5 bases respectively, with 9 bases between them. The CDR3 is made up of 14 amino acids. Germline values: CDR1 MDHEN, CDR2 SYDVKM. The CDR3 DNA reads TGTGCCAGCAGTTTAGGGGGGCCCAATGAAAAACTGTTTTTT. Translating gives CASSLGGPNEKLFF.

The V call is TRBV5-4, the J call TRBJ2-3; 8 bases map to TRBD2. Trimming cost V 4 bases and J 2 bases; bases outside gene matches: 12. CDR1 and CDR2 from the germline V gene are SGHNT and YYREEE (reference sequence). There are 17 residues in the CDR3. The CDR3 sequence: CASSPVGRTSLTDTQYF. CDR3 bases: TGTGCCAGCAGCCCAGTTGGGAGGACTAGCCTCACAGATACGCAGTATTTT.

The chain recombines TRBV5-1 with TRBJ1-5; a weak D match, TRBD1 (5 bases). The CDR3 length is 15 residues. Trimming removed 1 base from V and 4 bases from J, with 12 bases in between. Germline-derived CDR1 and CDR2 are SGHRS and YFSETQ. The CDR3 DNA is TGCGCCAGCAGCTTGTGGGGGGGTGATAATCAGCCCCAGCATTTT. This translates into CASSLWGGDNQPQHF.

On this clone itself: Other DNA sequences of this sample code for an identical CDR3. This sequence joins TRBV4-1 and TRBJ2-7, with 9 bases fitting TRBD1. Germline V lookup: CDR1 MGHRA, CDR2 YSYEKL. V dropped 1 base and J dropped 3; count of bases not matched to a gene: 1. This CDR3 is 14 amino acids long. The CDR3, as DNA: TGCGCCAGCAGCCAAGGGGACAGGGACTACGAGCAGTACTTC. Translated: CASSQGDRDYEQYF.

The CDR3 sequence is CASSHFLAGGTYEQYF. The CDR3 DNA follows: TGTGCCAGTAGTCACTTCCTAGCGGGGGGAACCTACGAGCAGTACTTC. The J gene is TRBJ2-7, the V gene TRBV19; 11 bases agree with TRBD2. The junction had 8 bases not matched to a gene; V was cut back by 5 bases and J by 2 bases. The germline CDR1 and CDR2 sequences are LNHDA and SQIVND (reference sequence). CDR3 size: 16 residues.

J is TRBJ2-7 and V is TRBV4-1; D is possibly TRBD2 (7 bases). CDR1 MGHRA and CDR2 YSYEKL come from the germline V gene. Trimming cost V 4 bases and J 2 bases, with 15 bases left between them. The CDR3 runs 15 residues. The CDR3 DNA sequence: TGCGCCAGCAGCCTTAGGGACGGGGGGCCCTACGAGCAGTACTTC. Encoded protein: CASSLRDGGPYEQYF.